Described below is a single T cell receptor beta chain sequence and its context. Its specificity is unknown. This record comes from a study of T cells in Graves' hyperthyroidism and ophthalmopathy. Regarding the study as a whole: Researchers report that a 13 V-J model separated ophthalmopathy from stable hyperthyroidism. Most clonotypes expanded in the thyroid (above 0.001) were also present in blood.

Active moderate-to-severe ophthalmopathy, Clinical Activity Score at least 3, NOSPECS at least 4, under 3 months' duration. Clinical symptoms, serum thyroxine, TRAb, thyroid ultrasound and orbital computed tomography established diagnosis. The CDR3 regions of TCR beta were amplified from RNA transcripts. The primer set for the first-round RT-PCR of the TCR CDR3 was HTBI. MiXCR, applied by TCRdb to the multiplex PCR reads, yields one record per CDR3 protein. The sample lists 300,000 to 450,000 distinct CDR3 sequences, about 14% occurring once. The TCR comes from a woman between 25 and 40 years old with Graves' ophthalmopathy. The sample taken for sequencing was blood.

DNA for the CDR3: TGCGCCAGCAGCTTGGTATTTGGACAGGGAACTTTGAACACTGAAGCTTTCTTT. Its translation is CASSLVFGQGTLNTEAFF. The chain has TRBV5-1 and TRBJ1-1; 8 bases are a match to TRBD1. Germline values: CDR1 SGHRS, CDR2 YFSETQ. V lost 0 bases and J lost 0; bases outside the gene matches: 10. The CDR3 has 18 residues.